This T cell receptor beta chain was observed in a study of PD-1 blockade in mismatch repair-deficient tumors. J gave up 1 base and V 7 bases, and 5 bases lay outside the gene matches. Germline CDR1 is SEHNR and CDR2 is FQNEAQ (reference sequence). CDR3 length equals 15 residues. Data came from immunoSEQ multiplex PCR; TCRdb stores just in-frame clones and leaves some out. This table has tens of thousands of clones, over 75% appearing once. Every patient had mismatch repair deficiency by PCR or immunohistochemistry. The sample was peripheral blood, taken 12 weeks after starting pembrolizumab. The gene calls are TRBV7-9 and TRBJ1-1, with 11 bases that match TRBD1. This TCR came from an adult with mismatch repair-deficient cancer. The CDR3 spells CASMYGTGGNTEAFF. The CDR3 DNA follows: TGTGCCAGCATGTATGGGACAGGGGGGAACACTGAAGCTTTCTTT.